These T cell receptor beta chains were read from a single sample in a study of blood T cell repertoires in COVID-19. Some clones are missing from TCRdb's copy, which holds only in-frame ones; the method was immunoSEQ multiplex PCR. The data hold 90,000 to 150,000 clones, with roughly 87% observed a single time. Input material: peripheral blood. These receptor sequences come from a human donor in a cohort sampled during active COVID-19. Both conserved end residues are part of each CDR3. A row's size may be missing; if present it is once, few, many or a size class.

cdr3_aa v_call clone_size j_call
CASSPRSGYEKLFF TRBV18 NA TRBJ1-4
CASGLSLAGEPGRETQYF TRBV12-5 NA TRBJ2-5
CASRSDSHYEQYF TRBV6-5 NA TRBJ2-7
CATSPGLAGSEQFF TRBV15 NA TRBJ2-1
CASRQGSHYGYTF TRBV6-5 NA TRBJ1-2
CAISEETSNYGYTF TRBV10-3 NA TRBJ1-2
CASSDSAYPVAGKFNEQFF TRBV6-4 NA TRBJ2-1
CASTDNTLMNTEAFF TRBV19 NA TRBJ1-1
CASSLDPSRDTQYF TRBV11-2 NA TRBJ2-3
CASSKGAGASNQPQHF TRBV21-1 NA TRBJ1-5
CASSGRASGVQETQYF TRBV2 NA TRBJ2-5
CASMRGRGHTYEQYF TRBV28 NA TRBJ2-7
CSVELAGGPGRTDTQYF TRBV29-1 once TRBJ2-3
CASSLPAGAPNEQFF TRBV5-6 NA TRBJ2-1
CASSFRLGRISQPQHF TRBV5-6 NA TRBJ1-5
CASSLAPGVAGGQETQYF TRBV7-6 NA TRBJ2-5
CASSSGLAGYEQYF TRBV5-4 NA TRBJ2-7
CASSWDYPDNEQFF TRBV2 NA TRBJ2-1
CASSEWAGGHGYTF TRBV6-4 NA TRBJ1-2
CASSPRTQGGNTIYF TRBV27 NA TRBJ1-3
CASSLPRVETQYF TRBV5-4 NA TRBJ2-5
CASSSLTSGSSYEQYF TRBV5-1 NA TRBJ2-7
CASSESVTGVGSPLHF TRBV10-2 NA TRBJ1-6
CASSIDRGAILSGANVLTF TRBV19 NA TRBJ2-6
CASSLRGRQDVDTQYF TRBV28 NA TRBJ2-3
CAISESSLITDTQYF TRBV10-3 NA TRBJ2-3
CASSLSAGVGYTF TRBV27 NA TRBJ1-2
CASSPPRETNQPQHF TRBV18 few TRBJ1-5
CASTTFNYGYTF TRBV19 NA TRBJ1-2
CATSDATDEQFF TRBV24-1 NA TRBJ2-1
CAWSHAGAGETQYF TRBV30 NA TRBJ2-5
CASSLFNRVTEAFF TRBV27 NA TRBJ1-1
CASSPVAGAGRETQYF TRBV19 NA TRBJ2-5
CASSPTSRRDTQYF TRBV28 NA TRBJ2-3
CAISTGEMSSPLHF TRBV10-3 NA TRBJ1-6
CASTWVAGTGELFF TRBV5-4 NA TRBJ2-2
CASRQEDGELFF TRBV6-5 NA TRBJ2-2
CASRRTGPTNEKLFF TRBV10-2 NA TRBJ1-4
CASSLSVEGGYTF TRBV12-3/TRBV12-4 NA TRBJ1-2
CASRLGTTAETQYF TRBV7-9 NA TRBJ2-5
CASSQGTGGNREQYF TRBV5-4 NA TRBJ2-7
CASSPQQQETQYF TRBV18 NA TRBJ2-5